The 14 T cell receptor beta chains reported below all come from one sample, sequenced in a study of early T cells in non-severe SARS-CoV-2 infection. TCRdb reprocessed the 5' RACE reads with MiXCR, giving one entry per CDR3 protein. The sample holds some 60,000 distinct CDR3 sequences, around 10% seen once. Sequencing was carried out using whole blood. Source of these receptors: an adult who was a healthcare worker with PCR-confirmed SARS-CoV-2 infection or an uninfected control (not recorded which).

V and J are TRBV28 and TRBJ2-1; the match to TRBD2 covers 7 bases. Losses at the gene ends were 2 bases for V and 5 bases for J; bases not matched to a gene: 3. Germline-derived CDR1 and CDR2 are MDHEN and SYDVKM. The CDR3 loop spans 14 amino acids. The CDR3 DNA is TGTGCCAGCAGTTTAGCGGGAGACCACAATGAGCAGTTCTTC. This codes for CASSLAGDHNEQFF.

The gene calls are TRBV12-3 or TRBV12-4 and TRBJ1-2; TRBD1 agrees at 8 bases. V was clipped by 5 bases and J by 8 bases; unmatched bases: 10. This CDR3 spans 14 amino acids. The chain's CDR3 is CASSLRTGSEGYTF. CDR3 DNA sequence: TGTGCCAGCAGTCTAAGGACAGGGTCCGAGGGCTACACCTTC.

This clonotype was picked up many times. The chain links TRBV6-4 to TRBJ1-5, with a possible D match to TRBD1 (6 bases). Germline V gene sequence: CDR1 MRHNA, CDR2 SNTAGT. This CDR3 has 13 amino acids. V lost 6 bases and J lost 7, with 13 bases in between. The CDR3, as DNA: TGTGCCAGCAGCGCAGGGGAAGGACAGCCCCAGCATTTT. Its protein product is CASSAGEGQPQHF.

This clonotype showed up just a few times. The V and J genes are TRBV12-3 or TRBV12-4 and TRBJ2-2, with TRBD1 matching 8 bases. The trim removed 6 bases at V and 4 bases at J, leaving 7 bases unmatched. The CDR3 runs to 15 residues. The CDR3 sequence is CASSPWGTGTGELFF. CDR3 nucleotides: TGTGCCAGCAGCCCGTGGGGGACAGGCACCGGGGAGCTGTTTTTT.

This clonotype occurred many times. The CDR3 nucleotides are TGTGCCAGCAGTCGCGGGACAGTGAACACTGAAGCTTTCTTT. Amino acid sequence: CASSRGTVNTEAFF. The chain is built from TRBV12-3 or TRBV12-4 and TRBJ1-1; 7 bases match TRBD1. V was pared by 5 bases and J by 0 bases, with 3 bases of the junction left unmatched. CDR3 length equals 14 residues.

This clonotype was seen ten or more times. This rearrangement joins TRBV6-2 or TRBV6-3 to TRBJ2-7; TRBD1 agrees at 7 bases. This CDR3 has 13 residues. The V gene's germline CDR1 is MNHEY and CDR2 SVGEGT. V shed 7 bases, J shed 3 bases, and the junction held 6 bases outside the gene matches. The CDR3 DNA sequence: TGTGCCAGCACGAACAGGGGAAACTACGAGCAGTACTTC. The encoded protein is CASTNRGNYEQYF.

This clonotype occurred many times. This sequence joins TRBV20-1 and TRBJ2-1; D is unclear. Germline V gene lookup returns CDR1 DFQATT and CDR2 SNEGSKA (reference sequence). This CDR3 has 15 residues. V was clipped by 4 bases and J by 9 bases, with 22 bases between them. CDR3 sequence (DNA): TGCAGTGCTACCCTTGACGGACGAACATGGTCTGAGCAGTTCTTC. Its protein product is CSATLDGRTWSEQFF.

The sample holds many counts of this clonotype. J is TRBJ2-7 and V is TRBV7-3, with 8 bases identical to TRBD2. V dropped 2 bases and J dropped 0; count of bases not matched to a gene: 3. Germline-derived CDR1 and CDR2 are SGHTA and FQGTGA. The CDR3 covers 15 residues. The CDR3 sequence is CASSLESGSSYEQYF. DNA of the CDR3: TGTGCCAGCAGCTTAGAGAGCGGGAGCTCCTACGAGCAGTACTTC. The full variable domain, its missing parts supplied by reference TRBV7-3 and TRBJ2-7, is GAGVSQTPSNKVTEKGKYVELRCDPISGHTALYWYRQSLGQGPEFLIYFQGTGAADDSGLPNDRFFAVRPEGSVSTLKIQRTERGDSAVYLCASSLESGSSYEQYFGPGTRLTVT.

This rearrangement joins TRBV27 to TRBJ2-7; maybe TRBD1 (6 bases). The ends were cut back, 5 bases at V and 1 base at J, with 21 bases in the middle. Germline V gene sequence: CDR1 MNHEY, CDR2 SMNVEV (reference sequence). CDR3 size: 17 residues. CDR3 region: CASSPSGQIRFSYEQYF. DNA of the CDR3: TGTGCCAGCAGTCCATCCGGACAGATAAGATTTTCCTACGAGCAGTACTTC.

The V gene is TRBV6-2 or TRBV6-3, the J gene TRBJ2-1; D assignment may be TRBD1 or TRBD2 (6 bases each). V was trimmed by 6 bases and J by 6 bases, leaving 12 bases between them. Germline CDR1 and CDR2: MNHEY and SVGEGT. This CDR3 has 13 residues. The CDR3 nucleotides read TGTGCCAGCAGCGTACCGGGGGCCAATGAGCAGTTCTTC. It specifies CASSVPGANEQFF.

This clonotype was observed a handful of times. The V call is TRBV28, the J call TRBJ2-1; TRBD1 matches 11 bases. Germline CDR1 is MDHEN and CDR2 is SYDVKM. Germline trimming cut 4 bases from V and 7 bases from J; bases unmatched to any gene: 6. The CDR3 is 15 residues long. The CDR3 region has the DNA TGTGCCAGCAGTTCGCCCGGGACAGGGGGGAATGAGCAGTTCTTC. Residues: CASSSPGTGGNEQFF.

This clonotype was observed many times. The gene calls are TRBV6-2 or TRBV6-3 and TRBJ1-5; 8 bases map to TRBD1. Per germline, CDR1 MNHEY and CDR2 SVGEGT. CDR3 length equals 15 residues. Losses at the gene ends were 6 bases for V and 0 bases for J; bases not matched to a gene: 4. The CDR3 region is CASSLTGASNQPQHF. The DNA for the CDR3 is TGTGCCAGCAGCCTGACAGGGGCTAGCAATCAGCCCCAGCATTTT.

This clonotype was seen repeatedly, ten times or more. The chain carries TRBV5-4 and TRBJ1-1, with D possibly being TRBD1 (5 bases). This CDR3 has 15 residues. Germline V gene sequence: CDR1 SGHNT, CDR2 YYREEE (reference sequence). The V gene lost 2 bases and the J gene lost 5 bases, with 16 bases spanning the gap. The CDR3 loop reads CASSLEATGGTEAFF. In DNA, the CDR3 is TGTGCCAGCAGCTTAGAGGCCACCGGGGGTACTGAAGCTTTCTTT. The whole variable domain, filled in from reference TRBV5-4 and TRBJ1-1, reads ETGVTQSPTHLIKTRGQQVTLRCSSQSGHNTVSWYQQALGQGPQFIFQYYREEENGRGNFPPRFSGLQFPNYSSELNVNALELDDSALYLCASSLEATGGTEAFFGQGTRLTVV.

This clonotype has at least ten counts. The chain has TRBV12-3 or TRBV12-4 and TRBJ2-1; D uncertain. This CDR3 is built from 13 residues. Trimming cost V 1 base and J 5 bases, with 6 bases left between them. The CDR3 DNA follows: TGTGCCAGCAGTTTAGGACTGCACAATGAGCAGTTCTTC. It translates to CASSLGLHNEQFF.